This note documents a single T cell receptor beta chain sequence. Its antigen is unidentified. V lost 2 bases to trimming and J lost 5 bases; unmatched junction nucleotides: 8. Germline V gene sequence: CDR1 KGHSH, CDR2 LQKENI. The CDR3 has 17 amino acids. Data came from immunoSEQ multiplex PCR; TCRdb stores just in-frame clones and leaves some out. The table records roughly 110,000 clones, 85% to 95% of them present only once. The sample belongs to a study of graft-versus-host responses after intestinal transplantation. Study background: Grafts were multivisceral, liver-intestinal, or isolated intestinal. For approximately three years after anti-thymocyte globulin induction, all recipients took tacrolimus and steroids. Study-level points and caveats: Early post-transplant HvG declines were associated with peak circulating GvH clone levels.

The source material was unstimulated CD8+ T cells sorted from spleen or lymph node cells, sampled before transplant. The gene calls are TRBV18 and TRBJ2-3, with TRBD2 matching 12 bases. The receptor comes from a human donor who was the organ donor for an intestinal transplant. The CDR3 protein is CASSPVGLAGRRDTQYF. The CDR3 bases are TGTGCCAGCTCACCAGTGGGACTAGCGGGTCGCCGAGATACGCAGTATTTT. The full variable domain, rest sourced from reference TRBV18 and TRBJ2-3, is NAGVMQNPRHLVRRRGQEARLRCSPMKGHSHVYWYRQLPEEGLKFMVYLQKENIIDESGMPKERFSAEFPKEGPSILRIQQVVRGDSAAYFCASSPVGLAGRRDTQYFGPGTRLTVL.